The clone carrying this T cell receptor (beta chain) was detected once. Its target is unknown. TCRdb called the 5' RACE reads again in MiXCR, with one record for every CDR3 protein. The table has 300,000 to 400,000 distinct CDR3 sequences, around 20% seen once. This record belongs to a study of T-cell memory formation after mild COVID-19. This CDR3 comprises 16 residues. The germline V and J ends were trimmed by 5 bases and 5 bases, with 19 bases remaining between them. Looked up from germline, CDR1 is SGHVS and CDR2 is FNYEAQ. Study-wide findings and caveats: Among CD4+ contracting clones, most were CM and EM, and CD8+ ones EMRA.

The sequence came from an adult woman who had mild COVID-19 (a few samples of this study predate the infection). Cell type and time point are not known. This sequence joins TRBV7-6 and TRBJ2-1; TRBD2 is a possible D gene (7 bases). Sequenced sample: PBMCs or a T cell subset sorted from them (not recorded which). The CDR3 nucleotides read TGTGCCAGCAGCCGTTACGGGGGGCGAGAGAACAATGAGCAGTTCTTC. It specifies CASSRYGGRENNEQFF.